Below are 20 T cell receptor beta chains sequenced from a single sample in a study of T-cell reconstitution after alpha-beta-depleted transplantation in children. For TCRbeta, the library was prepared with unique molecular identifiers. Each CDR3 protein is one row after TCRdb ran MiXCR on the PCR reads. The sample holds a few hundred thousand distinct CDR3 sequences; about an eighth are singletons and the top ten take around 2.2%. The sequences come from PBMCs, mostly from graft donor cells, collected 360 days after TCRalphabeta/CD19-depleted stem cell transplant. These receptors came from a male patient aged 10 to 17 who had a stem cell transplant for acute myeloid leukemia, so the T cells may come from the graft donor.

Here the CDR3 reads CSVAREGGTEAFF. In DNA form, the CDR3 reads TGCAGCGTCGCCAGGGAAGGGGGCACTGAAGCTTTCTTT. V and J are TRBV29-1 and TRBJ1-1; tentative D call: TRBD1 (6 bases). V dropped 6 bases and J dropped 4 bases, with 15 bases sitting between them. CDR1 is SQVTM, CDR2 ANQGSEA, per germline. This CDR3 has 13 amino acids.

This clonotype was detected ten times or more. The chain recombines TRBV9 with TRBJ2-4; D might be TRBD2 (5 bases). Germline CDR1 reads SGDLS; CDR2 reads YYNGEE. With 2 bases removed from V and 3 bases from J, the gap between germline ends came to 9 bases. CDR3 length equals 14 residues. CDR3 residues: CASSVASGKNIQYF. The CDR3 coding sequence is TGTGCCAGCAGCGTTGCCAGCGGCAAAAACATTCAGTACTTC.

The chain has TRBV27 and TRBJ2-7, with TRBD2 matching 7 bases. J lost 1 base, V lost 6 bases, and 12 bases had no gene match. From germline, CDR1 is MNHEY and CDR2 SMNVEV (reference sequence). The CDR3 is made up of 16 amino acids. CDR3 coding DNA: TGTGCCAGCAGCCTGGTGGCGGGAGCAAGGTCCTACGAGCAGTACTTC. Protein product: CASSLVAGARSYEQYF.

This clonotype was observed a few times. The CDR3 protein is CSVLHRAFQNTEAFF. CDR3 sequence (DNA): TGCAGCGTTCTTCACAGGGCTTTCCAGAACACTGAAGCTTTCTTT. The rearrangement uses TRBV29-1 and TRBJ1-1; possibly TRBD1 for D (6 bases). Germline V CDR1 and CDR2: SQVTM, ANQGSEA. The CDR3 length is 15 residues. Deletions cut 5 bases from V and 1 base from J, with 17 bases between.

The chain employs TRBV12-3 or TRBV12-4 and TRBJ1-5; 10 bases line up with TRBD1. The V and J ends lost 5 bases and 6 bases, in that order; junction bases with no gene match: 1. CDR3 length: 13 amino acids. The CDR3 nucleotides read TGTGCCAGCAGTGGGACAGGGGCTCAGCCCCAGCATTTT. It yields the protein CASSGTGAQPQHF.

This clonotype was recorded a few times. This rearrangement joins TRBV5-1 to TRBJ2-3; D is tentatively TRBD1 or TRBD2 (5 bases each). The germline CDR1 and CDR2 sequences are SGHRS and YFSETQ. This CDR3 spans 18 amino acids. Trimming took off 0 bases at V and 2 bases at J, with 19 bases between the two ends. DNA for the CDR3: TGCGCCAGCAGCTTGGAGCTCCCCGGGGCCGTTCTCACAGATACGCAGTATTTT. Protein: CASSLELPGAVLTDTQYF.

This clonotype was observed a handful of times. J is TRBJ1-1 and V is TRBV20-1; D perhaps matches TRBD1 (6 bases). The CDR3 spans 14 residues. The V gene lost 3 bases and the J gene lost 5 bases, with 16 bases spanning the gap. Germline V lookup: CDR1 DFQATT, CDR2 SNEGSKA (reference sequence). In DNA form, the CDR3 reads TGCAGTGCTAGGTACTGGGGGGCTGAAACTGAAGCTTTCTTT. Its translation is CSARYWGAETEAFF.

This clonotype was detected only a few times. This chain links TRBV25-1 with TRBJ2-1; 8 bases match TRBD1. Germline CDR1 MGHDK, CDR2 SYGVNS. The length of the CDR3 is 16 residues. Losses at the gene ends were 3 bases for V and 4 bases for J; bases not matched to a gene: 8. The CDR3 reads CASSDWAGGSYNEQFF. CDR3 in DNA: TGTGCCAGCAGTGATTGGGCAGGGGGCAGTTACAATGAGCAGTTCTTC.

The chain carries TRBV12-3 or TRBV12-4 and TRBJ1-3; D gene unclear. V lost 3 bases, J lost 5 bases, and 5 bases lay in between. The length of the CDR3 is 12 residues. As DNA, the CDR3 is TGTGCCAGCAGTTTCGGTCGAAACACCATATATTTT. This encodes CASSFGRNTIYF.

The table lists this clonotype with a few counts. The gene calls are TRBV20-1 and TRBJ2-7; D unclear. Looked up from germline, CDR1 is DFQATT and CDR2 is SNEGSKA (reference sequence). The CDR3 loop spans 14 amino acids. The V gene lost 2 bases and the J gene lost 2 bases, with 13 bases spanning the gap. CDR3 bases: TGCAGTGCTAGAAAAGGGATCCCAACCTACGAGCAGTACTTC. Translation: CSARKGIPTYEQYF.

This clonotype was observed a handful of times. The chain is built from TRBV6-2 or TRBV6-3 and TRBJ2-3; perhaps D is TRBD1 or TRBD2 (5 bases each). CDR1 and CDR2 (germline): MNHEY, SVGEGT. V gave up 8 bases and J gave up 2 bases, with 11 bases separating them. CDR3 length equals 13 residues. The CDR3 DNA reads TGTGCCAGCGAGGCAGGGACCACAGATACGCAGTATTTT. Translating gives CASEAGTTDTQYF.

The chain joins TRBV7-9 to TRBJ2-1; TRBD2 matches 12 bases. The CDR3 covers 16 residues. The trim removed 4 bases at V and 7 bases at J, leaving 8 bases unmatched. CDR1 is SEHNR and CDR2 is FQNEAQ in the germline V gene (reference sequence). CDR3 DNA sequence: TGTGCCAGCAGCTCTCCGACTAGCGGGAGTAATAATGAGCAGTTCTTC. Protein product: CASSSPTSGSNNEQFF.

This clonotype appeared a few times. In DNA form, the CDR3 reads TGTGCCAGCAGTTTAGCGACTAGCGGTAAAGAGACCCAGTACTTC. It encodes CASSLATSGKETQYF. This sequence joins TRBV28 and TRBJ2-5, with 9 nucleotides matching TRBD2. Germline V lookup: CDR1 MDHEN, CDR2 SYDVKM. V shed 2 bases and J 3 bases; nucleotides not matched to a gene: 4. The CDR3 extends over 15 amino acids.

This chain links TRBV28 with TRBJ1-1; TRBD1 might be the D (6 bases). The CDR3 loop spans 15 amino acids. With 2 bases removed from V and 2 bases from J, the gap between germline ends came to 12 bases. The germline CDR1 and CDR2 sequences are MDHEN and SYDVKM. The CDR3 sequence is CASSLMGQGNTEAFF. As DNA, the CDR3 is TGTGCCAGCAGTTTAATGGGACAAGGTAACACTGAAGCTTTCTTT.

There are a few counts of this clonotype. The DNA of the CDR3 is TGTGCCAGCAGTTCAACAGGGGGTAGGTCCTACAATGAGCAGTTCTTC. Its protein is CASSSTGGRSYNEQFF. The genes are TRBV7-2 and TRBJ2-1; 8 nucleotides align to TRBD1. Trimming at V came to 6 bases and at J to 1 base, leaving 8 bases not matched to a gene. The CDR3 contains 16 residues. The germline gives CDR1 SGHTA, CDR2 FQGNSA.

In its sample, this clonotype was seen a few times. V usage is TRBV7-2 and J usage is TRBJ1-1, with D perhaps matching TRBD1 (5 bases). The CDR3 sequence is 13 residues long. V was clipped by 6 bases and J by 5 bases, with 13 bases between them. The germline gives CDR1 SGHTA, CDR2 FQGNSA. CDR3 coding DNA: TGTGCCAGCAGAACGACCGGGGGGACTGAAGCTTTCTTT. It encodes CASRTTGGTEAFF.

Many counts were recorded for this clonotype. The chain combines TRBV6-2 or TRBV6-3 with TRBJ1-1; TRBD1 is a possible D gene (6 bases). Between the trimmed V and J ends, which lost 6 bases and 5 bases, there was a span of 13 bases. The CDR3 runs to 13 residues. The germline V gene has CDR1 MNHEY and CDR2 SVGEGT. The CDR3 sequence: CASRPDRWTEAFF. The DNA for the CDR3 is TGTGCCAGCAGACCCGACAGGTGGACTGAAGCTTTCTTT.

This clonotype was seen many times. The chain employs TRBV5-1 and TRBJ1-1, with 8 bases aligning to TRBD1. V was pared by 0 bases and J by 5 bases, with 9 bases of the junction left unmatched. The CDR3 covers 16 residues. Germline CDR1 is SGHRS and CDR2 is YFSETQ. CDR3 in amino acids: CASSLVQGALWTEAFF. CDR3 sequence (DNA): TGCGCCAGCAGCTTGGTTCAGGGGGCCCTATGGACTGAAGCTTTCTTT.

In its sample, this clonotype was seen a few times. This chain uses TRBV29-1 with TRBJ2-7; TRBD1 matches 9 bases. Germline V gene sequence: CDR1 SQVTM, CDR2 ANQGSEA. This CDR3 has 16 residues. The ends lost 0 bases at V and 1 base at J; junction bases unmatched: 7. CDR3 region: CSVEDVFGTGSYEQYF. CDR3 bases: TGCAGCGTTGAAGATGTCTTCGGGACAGGGTCCTACGAGCAGTACTTC.

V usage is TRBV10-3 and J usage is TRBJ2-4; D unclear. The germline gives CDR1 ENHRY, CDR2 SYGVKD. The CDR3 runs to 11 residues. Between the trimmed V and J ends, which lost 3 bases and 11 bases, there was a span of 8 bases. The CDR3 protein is CAISDGGFQYF. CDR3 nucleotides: TGTGCCATCAGTGATGGTGGTTTTCAGTACTTC.